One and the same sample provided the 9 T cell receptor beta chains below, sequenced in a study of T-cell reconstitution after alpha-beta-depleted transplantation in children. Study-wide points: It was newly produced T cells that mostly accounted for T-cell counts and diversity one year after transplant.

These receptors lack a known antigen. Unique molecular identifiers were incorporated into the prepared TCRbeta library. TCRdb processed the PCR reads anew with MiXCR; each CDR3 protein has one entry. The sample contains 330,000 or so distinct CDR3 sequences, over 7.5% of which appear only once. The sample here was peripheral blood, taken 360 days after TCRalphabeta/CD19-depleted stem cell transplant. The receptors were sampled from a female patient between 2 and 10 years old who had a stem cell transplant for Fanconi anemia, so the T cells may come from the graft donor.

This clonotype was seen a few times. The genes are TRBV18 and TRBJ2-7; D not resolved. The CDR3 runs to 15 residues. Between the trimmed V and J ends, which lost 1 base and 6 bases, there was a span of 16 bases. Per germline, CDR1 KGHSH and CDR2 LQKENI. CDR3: CASSPLPPPTGEQYF. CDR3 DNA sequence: TGTGCCAGCTCACCACTTCCCCCTCCTACGGGCGAGCAGTACTTC.

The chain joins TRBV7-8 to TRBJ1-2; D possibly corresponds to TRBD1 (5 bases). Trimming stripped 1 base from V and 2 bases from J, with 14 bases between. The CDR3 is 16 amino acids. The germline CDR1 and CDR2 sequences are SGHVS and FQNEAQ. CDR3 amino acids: CASSLVPSGRNYGYTF. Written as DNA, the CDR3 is TGTGCCAGCAGCTTAGTTCCCTCGGGACGCAACTATGGCTACACCTTC.

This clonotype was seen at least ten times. The CDR3 is CASSPPRAGGFDTQYF. CDR3 DNA: TGTGCCAGCAGCCCTCCTCGGGCGGGGGGGTTCGATACGCAGTATTTT. This chain uses TRBV9 with TRBJ2-3, with 9 bases lining up with TRBD2. Trimming took 4 bases from V and 6 from J; bases not matched to a gene: 12. The germline CDR1 and CDR2 sequences are SGDLS and YYNGEE. The CDR3 runs to 16 residues. The variable domain in full, completed from reference TRBV9 and TRBJ2-3, reads DSGVTQTPKHLITATGQRVTLRCSPRSGDLSVYWYQQSLDQGLQFLIQYYNGEERAKGNILERFSAQQFPDLHSELNLSSLELGDSALYFCASSPPRAGGFDTQYFGPGTRLTVL.

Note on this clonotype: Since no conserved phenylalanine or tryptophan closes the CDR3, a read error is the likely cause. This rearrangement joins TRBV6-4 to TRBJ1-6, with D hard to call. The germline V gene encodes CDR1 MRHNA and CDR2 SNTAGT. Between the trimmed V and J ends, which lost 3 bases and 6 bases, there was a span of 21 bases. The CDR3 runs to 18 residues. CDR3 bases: TGTGCCAGCAGTGATATGAAGGGAACGGCCGGATTTAATTCACCCCTCCACCTT. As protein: CASSDMKGTAGFNSPLHL.

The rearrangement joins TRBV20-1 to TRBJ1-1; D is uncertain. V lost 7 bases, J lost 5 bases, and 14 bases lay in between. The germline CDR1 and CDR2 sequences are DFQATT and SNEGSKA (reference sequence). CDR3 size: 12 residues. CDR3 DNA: TGCAGTGGGCGAAGCGATGCTACTGAAGCTTTCTTT. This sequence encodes CSGRSDATEAFF.

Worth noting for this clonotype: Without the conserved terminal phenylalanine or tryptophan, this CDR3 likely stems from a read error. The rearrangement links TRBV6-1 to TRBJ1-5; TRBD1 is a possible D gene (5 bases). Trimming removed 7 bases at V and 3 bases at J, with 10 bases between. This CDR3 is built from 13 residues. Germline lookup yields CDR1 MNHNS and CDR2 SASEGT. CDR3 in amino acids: CASTRDPNQPQHS. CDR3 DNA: TGTGCCAGCACCAGGGACCCCAATCAGCCCCAGCATTCT.

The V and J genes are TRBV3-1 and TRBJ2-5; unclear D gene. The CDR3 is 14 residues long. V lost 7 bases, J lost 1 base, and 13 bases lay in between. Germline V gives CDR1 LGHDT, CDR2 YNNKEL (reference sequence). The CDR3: CASTGKTSQETQYF. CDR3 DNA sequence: TGTGCCAGCACCGGAAAGACATCCCAAGAGACCCAGTACTTC.

The CDR3 DNA follows: TGCGCCAGCAGCCAAGTGGGAGCGGGGGGGTGGCCGGATACGCAGTATTTT. This gives the protein CASSQVGAGGWPDTQYF. The chain links TRBV4-3 to TRBJ2-3; 10 nucleotides align to TRBD2. After removal of 1 base from V and 6 bases from J, the junction contained 10 bases not matched to a gene. The CDR3 length is 17 residues. Germline assignment: CDR1 LGHNA and CDR2 YSLEER.

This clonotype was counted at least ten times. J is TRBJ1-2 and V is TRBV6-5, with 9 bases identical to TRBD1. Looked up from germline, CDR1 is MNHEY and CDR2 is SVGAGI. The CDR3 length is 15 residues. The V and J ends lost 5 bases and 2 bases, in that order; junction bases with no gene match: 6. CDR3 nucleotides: TGTGCCAGCAGTACACAACAGGGGGCGAACTATGGCTACACCTTC. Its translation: CASSTQQGANYGYTF.